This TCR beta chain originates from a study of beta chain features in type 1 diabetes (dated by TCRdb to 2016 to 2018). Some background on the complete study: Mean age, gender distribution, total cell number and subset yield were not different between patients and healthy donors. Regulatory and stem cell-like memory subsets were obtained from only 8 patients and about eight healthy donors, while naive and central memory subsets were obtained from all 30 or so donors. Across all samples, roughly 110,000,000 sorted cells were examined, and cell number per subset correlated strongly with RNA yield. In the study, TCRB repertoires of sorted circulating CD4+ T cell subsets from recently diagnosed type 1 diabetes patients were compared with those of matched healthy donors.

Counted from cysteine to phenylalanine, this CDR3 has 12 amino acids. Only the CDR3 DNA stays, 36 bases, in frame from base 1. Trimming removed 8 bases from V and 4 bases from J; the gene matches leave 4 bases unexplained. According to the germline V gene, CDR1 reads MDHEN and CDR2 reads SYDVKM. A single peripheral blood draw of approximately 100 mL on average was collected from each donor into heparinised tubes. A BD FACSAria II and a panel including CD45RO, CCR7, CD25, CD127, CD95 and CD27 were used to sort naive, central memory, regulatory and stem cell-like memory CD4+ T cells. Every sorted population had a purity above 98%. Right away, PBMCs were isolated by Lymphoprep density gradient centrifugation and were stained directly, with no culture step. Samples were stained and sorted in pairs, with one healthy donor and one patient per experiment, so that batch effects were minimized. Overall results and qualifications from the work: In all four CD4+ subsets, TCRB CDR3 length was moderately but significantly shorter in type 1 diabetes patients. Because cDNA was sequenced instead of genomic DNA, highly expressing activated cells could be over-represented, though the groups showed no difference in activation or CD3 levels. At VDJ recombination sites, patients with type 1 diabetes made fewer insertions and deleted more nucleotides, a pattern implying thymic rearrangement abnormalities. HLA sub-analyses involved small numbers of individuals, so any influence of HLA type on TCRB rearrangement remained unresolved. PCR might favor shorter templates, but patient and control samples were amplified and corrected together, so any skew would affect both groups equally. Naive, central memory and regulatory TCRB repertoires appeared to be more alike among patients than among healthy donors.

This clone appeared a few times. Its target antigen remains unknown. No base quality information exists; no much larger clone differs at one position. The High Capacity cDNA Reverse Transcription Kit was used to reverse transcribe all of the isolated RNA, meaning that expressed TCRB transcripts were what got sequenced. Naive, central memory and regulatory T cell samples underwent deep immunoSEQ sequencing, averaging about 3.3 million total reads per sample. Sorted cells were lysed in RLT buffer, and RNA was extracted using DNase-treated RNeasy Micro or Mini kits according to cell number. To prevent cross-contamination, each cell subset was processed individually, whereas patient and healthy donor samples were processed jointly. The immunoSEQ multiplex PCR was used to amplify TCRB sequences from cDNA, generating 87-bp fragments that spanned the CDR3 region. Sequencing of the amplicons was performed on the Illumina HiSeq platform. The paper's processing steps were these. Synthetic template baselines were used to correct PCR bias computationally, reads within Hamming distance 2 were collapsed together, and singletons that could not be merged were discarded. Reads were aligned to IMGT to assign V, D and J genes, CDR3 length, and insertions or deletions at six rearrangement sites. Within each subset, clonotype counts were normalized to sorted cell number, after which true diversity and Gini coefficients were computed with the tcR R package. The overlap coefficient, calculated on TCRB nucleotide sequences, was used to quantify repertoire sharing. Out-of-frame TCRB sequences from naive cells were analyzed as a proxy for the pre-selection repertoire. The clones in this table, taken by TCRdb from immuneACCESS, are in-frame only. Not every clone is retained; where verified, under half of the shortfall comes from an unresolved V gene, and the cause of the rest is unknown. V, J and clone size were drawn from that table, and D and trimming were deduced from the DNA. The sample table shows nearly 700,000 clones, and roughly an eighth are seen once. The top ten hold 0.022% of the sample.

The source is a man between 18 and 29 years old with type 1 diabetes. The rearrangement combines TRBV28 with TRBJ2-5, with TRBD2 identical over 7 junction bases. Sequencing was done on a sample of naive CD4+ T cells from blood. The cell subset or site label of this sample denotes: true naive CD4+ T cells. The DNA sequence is TGTGCCAGCGGGGGGGAGGGAGAGACCCAGTACTTC. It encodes CASGGEGETQYF.